The clone carrying this T cell receptor beta chain was recorded only once. The TCR library protocol attached unique molecular identifiers to the individual cDNA molecules. MiXCR was run by TCRdb on the 5' RACE reads, yielding one entry per CDR3 protein. The sample contains roughly 60,000 distinct CDR3 sequences, around 11% of which appear only once. These data are taken from a study of early T cells in non-severe SARS-CoV-2 infection. The CDR3 is made up of 14 amino acids. Germline CDR1 is MNHEY and CDR2 is SVGEGT. Trimming at V came to 6 bases and at J to 4 bases, leaving 7 bases not matched to a gene.

This TCR derives from an adult who was a healthcare worker with PCR-confirmed SARS-CoV-2 infection or an uninfected control (not recorded which). V gene TRBV6-2 or TRBV6-3 combines with J gene TRBJ1-1, with 8 bases matching TRBD1. The specimen comprised whole blood, sampled at baseline. CDR3 protein: CASRDRTGPTEAFF. The CDR3 DNA reads TGTGCCAGCAGGGACCGGACAGGGCCCACTGAAGCTTTCTTT.